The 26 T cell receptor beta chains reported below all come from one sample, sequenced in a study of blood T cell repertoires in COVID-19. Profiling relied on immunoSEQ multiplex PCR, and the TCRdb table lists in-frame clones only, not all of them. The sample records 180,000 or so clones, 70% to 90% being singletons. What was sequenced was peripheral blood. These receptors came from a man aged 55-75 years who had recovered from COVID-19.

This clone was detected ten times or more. CDR3 sequence reads: CASSPSSGGLYTQYF. The CDR3 DNA is TGTGCCAGCAGCCCCTCTAGCGGGGGGTTATATACGCAGTATTTT. The chain is built from TRBV7-3 and TRBJ2-3; 11 bases match TRBD2. There are 15 residues in the CDR3. V dropped 5 bases and J dropped 7; count of bases not matched to a gene: 8. Germline V CDR1 and CDR2: SGHTA, FQGTGA.

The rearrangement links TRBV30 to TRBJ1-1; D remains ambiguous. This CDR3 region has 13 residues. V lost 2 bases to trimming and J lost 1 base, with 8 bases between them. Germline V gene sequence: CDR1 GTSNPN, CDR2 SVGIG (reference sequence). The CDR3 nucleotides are TGTGCCTGGAGTCCACAAGAGAACACTGAAGCTTTCTTT. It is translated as CAWSPQENTEAFF.

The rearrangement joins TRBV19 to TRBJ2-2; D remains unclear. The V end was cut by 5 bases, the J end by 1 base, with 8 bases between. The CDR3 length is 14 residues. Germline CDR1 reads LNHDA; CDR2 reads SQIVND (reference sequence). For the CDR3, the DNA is TGTGCCAGTAGTCTCTATGGGAACACCGGGGAGCTGTTTTTT. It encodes CASSLYGNTGELFF.

DNA for the CDR3: TGTGCCAGCAGCGATACAAGGGGGCCCGCTAACTATGGCTACACCTTC. Translation: CASSDTRGPANYGYTF. The chain links TRBV9 to TRBJ1-2, with TRBD1 matching over 7 bases. With V trimmed by 3 bases and J by 0 bases, 8 bases remained unmatched. The CDR3 runs to 16 residues. The germline gives CDR1 SGDLS, CDR2 YYNGEE.

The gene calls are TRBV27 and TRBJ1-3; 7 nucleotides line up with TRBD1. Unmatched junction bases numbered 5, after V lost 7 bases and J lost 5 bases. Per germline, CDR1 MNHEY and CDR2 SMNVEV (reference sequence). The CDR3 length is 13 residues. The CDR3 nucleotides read TGTGCCAGCAAGGAACAGGGGCGAAACACCATATATTTT. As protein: CASKEQGRNTIYF.

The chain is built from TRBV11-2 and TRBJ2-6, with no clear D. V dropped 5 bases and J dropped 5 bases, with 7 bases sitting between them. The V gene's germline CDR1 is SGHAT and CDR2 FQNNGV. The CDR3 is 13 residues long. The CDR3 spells CASSPVWANVLTF. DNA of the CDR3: TGTGCCAGCAGCCCAGTCTGGGCCAACGTCCTGACTTTC.

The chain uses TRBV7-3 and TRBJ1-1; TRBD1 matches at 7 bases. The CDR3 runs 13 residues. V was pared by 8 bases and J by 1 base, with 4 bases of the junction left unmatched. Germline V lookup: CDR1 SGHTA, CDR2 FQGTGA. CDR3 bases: TGTGCCAGCGCGGGACAGCCGAACACTGAAGCTTTCTTT. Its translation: CASAGQPNTEAFF.

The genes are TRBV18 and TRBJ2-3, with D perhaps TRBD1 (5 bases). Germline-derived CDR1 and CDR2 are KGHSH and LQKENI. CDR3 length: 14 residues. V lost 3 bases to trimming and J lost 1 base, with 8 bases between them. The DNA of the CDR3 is TGTGCCAGCTCACCGTGGACACGCACAGATACGCAGTATTTT. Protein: CASSPWTRTDTQYF.

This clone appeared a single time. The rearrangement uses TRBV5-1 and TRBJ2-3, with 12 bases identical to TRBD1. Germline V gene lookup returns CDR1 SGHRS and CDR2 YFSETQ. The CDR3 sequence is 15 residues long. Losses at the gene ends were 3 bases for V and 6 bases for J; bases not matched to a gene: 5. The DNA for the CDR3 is TGCGCCAGCAGCTCTGGGACAGGGGGCGCGGATACGCAGTATTTT. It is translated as CASSSGTGGADTQYF.

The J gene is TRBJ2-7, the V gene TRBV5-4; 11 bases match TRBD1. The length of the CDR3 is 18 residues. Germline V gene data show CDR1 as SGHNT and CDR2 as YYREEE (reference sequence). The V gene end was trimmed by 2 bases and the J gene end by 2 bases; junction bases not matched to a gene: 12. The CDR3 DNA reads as TGTGCCAGCAGCTTCAGAAGAAGGGGGACAGGGGGTACCTACGAGCAGTACTTC. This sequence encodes CASSFRRRGTGGTYEQYF.

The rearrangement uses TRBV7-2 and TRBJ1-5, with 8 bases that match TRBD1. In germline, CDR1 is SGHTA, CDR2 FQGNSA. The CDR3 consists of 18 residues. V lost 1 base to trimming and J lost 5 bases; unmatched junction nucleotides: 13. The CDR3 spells CASSLVGGTGLWDQPQHF. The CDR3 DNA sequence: TGTGCCAGCAGCTTAGTTGGCGGGACAGGCCTATGGGATCAGCCCCAGCATTTT.

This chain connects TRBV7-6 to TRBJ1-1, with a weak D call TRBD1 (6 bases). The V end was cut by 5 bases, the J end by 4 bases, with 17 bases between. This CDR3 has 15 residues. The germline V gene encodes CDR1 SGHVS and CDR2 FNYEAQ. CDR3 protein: CASSPRQARGTEAFF. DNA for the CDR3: TGTGCCAGCAGCCCCCGACAGGCAAGAGGCACTGAAGCTTTCTTT.

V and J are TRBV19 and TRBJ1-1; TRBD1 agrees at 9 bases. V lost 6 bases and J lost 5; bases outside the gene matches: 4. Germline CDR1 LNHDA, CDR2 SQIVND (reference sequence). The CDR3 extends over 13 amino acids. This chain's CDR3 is CASSRDRETEAFF. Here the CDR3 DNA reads TGTGCCAGTAGCCGGGACAGGGAGACTGAAGCTTTCTTT.

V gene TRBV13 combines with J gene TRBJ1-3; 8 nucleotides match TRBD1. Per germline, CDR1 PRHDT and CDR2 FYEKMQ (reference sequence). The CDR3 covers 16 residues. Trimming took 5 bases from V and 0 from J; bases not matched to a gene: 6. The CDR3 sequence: CASSNDRGSSGNTIYF. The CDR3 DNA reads TGTGCCAGCAGCAATGACAGGGGCTCCTCTGGAAACACCATATATTTT.

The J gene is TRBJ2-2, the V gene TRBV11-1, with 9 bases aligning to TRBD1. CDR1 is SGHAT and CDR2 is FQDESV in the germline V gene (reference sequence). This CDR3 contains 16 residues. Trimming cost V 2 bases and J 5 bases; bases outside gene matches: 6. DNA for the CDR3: TGTGCCAGCAGCTTACATCTCGGGACAGGGACCGGGGAGCTGTTTTTT. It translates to CASSLHLGTGTGELFF. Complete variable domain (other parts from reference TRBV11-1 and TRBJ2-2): EAEVAQSPRYKITEKSQAVAFWCDPISGHATLYWYRQILGQGPELLVQFQDESVVDDSQLPKDRFSAERLKGVDSTLKIQPAELGDSAMYLCASSLHLGTGTGELFFGEGSRLTVL.

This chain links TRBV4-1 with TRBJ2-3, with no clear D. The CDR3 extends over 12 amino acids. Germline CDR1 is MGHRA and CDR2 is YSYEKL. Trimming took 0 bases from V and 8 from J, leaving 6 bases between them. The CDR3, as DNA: TGCGCCAGCAGCCAAGACCGTTTTACGCAGTATTTT. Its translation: CASSQDRFTQYF.

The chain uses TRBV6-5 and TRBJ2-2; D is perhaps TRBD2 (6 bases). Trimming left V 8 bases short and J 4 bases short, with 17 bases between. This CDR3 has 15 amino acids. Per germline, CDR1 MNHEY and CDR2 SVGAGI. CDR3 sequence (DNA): TGTGCCAGCGGCTTTCAGGGAGGAGGCACCGGGGAGCTGTTTTTT. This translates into CASGFQGGGTGELFF.

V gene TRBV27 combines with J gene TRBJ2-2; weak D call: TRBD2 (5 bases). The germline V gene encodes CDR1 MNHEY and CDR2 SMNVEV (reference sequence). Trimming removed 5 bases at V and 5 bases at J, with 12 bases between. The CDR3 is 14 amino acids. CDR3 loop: CASSPPRRTGELFF. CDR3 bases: TGTGCCAGCAGTCCTCCTCGGAGGACCGGGGAGCTGTTTTTT.

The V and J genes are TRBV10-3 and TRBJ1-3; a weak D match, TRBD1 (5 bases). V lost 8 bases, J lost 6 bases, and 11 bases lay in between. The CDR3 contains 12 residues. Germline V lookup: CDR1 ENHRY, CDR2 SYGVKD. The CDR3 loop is CAIGGNENTIYF. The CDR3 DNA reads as TGTGCCATCGGGGGGAACGAAAACACCATATATTTT.

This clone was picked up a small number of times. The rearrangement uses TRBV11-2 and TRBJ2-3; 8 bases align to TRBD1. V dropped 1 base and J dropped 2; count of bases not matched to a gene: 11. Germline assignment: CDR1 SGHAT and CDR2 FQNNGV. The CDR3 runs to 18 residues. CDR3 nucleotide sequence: TGTGCCAGCAGCTTAGGATGGCTGGGACAGGATTTCACAGATACGCAGTATTTT. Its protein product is CASSLGWLGQDFTDTQYF.

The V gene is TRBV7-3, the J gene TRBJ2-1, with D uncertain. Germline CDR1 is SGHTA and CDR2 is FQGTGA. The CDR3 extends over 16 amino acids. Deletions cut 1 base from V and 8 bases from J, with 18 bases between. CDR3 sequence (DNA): TGTGCCAGCAGCTTAATCCCGACTGAATTGGCCGATGAGCAGTTCTTC. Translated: CASSLIPTELADEQFF.

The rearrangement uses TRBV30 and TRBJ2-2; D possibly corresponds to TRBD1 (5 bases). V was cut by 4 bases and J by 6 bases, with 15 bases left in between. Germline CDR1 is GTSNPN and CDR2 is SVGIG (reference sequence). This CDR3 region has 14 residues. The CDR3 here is CAWMFPGRSGELFF. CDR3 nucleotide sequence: TGTGCCTGGATGTTCCCAGGGCGCTCCGGGGAGCTGTTTTTT. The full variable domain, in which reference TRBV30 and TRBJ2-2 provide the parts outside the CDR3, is SQTIHQWPATLVQPVGSPLSLECTVEGTSNPNLYWYRQAAGRGLQLLFYSVGIGQISSEVPQNLSASRPQDRQFILSSKKLLLSDSGFYLCAWMFPGRSGELFFGEGSRLTVL.

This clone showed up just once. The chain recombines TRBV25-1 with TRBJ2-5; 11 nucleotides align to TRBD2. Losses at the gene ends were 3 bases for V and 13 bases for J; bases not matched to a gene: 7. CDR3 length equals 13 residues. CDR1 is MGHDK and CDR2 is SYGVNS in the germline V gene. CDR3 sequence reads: CASSDLGLAGLYF. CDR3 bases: TGTGCCAGCAGTGATCTAGGACTAGCGGGTTTGTACTTC. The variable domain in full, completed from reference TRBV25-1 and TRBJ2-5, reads EADIYQTPRYLVIGTGKKITLECSQTMGHDKMYWYQQDPGMELHLIHYSYGVNSTEKGDLSSESTVSRIRTEHFPLTLESARPSHTSQYLCASSDLGLAGLYFGPGTRLLVL.

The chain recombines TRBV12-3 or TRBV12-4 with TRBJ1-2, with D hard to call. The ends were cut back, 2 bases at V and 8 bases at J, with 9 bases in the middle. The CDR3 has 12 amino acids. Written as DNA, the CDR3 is TGTGCCAGCAGTTTATCCGGGGAGGGCTACACCTTC. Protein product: CASSLSGEGYTF.

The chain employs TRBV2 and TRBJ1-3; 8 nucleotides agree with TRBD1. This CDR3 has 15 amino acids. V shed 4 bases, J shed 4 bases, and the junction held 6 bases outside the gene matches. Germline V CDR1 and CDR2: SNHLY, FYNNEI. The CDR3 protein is CASSGARGRGNTIYF. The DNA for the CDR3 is TGTGCCAGCAGTGGGGCCAGGGGGCGGGGAAACACCATATATTTT. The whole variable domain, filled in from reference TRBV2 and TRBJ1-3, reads EPEVTQTPSHQVTQMGQEVILRCVPISNHLYFYWYRQILGQKVEFLVSFYNNEISEKSEIFDDQFSVERPDGSNFTLKIRSTKLEDSAMYFCASSGARGRGNTIYFGEGSWLTVV.

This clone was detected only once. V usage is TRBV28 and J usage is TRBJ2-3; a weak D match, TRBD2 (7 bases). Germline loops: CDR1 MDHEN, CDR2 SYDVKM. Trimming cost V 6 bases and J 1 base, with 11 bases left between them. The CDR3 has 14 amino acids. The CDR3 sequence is CASSGEGGTDTQYF. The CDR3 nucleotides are TGTGCCAGCAGCGGGGAGGGGGGCACAGATACGCAGTATTTT.